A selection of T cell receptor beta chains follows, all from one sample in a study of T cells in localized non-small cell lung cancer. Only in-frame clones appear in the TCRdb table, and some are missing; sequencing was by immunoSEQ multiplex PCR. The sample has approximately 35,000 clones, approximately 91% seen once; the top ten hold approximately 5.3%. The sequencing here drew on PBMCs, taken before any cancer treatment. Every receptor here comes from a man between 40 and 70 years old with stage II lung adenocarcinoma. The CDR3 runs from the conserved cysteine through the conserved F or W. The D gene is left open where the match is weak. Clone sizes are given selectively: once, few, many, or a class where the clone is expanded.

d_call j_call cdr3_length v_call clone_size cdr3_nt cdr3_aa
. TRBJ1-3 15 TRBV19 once TGTGCCAGTAGTATAAATCGGGACTCTGGAAACACCATATATTTT CASSINRDSGNTIYF
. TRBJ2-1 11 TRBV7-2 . TGTGCCAGCAGCTTAGCCCATGAGCAGTTCTTC CASSLAHEQFF
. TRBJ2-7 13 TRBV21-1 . TGTGCCAGCAGCAATGGACAGCCCTACGAGCAGTACTTC CASSNGQPYEQYF
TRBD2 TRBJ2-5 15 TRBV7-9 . TGTGCCAGCAGCCTTGGGACTAGCGGAAAAGAGACCCAGTACTTC CASSLGTSGKETQYF
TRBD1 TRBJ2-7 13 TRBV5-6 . TGTGCCAGCAGGGGGACAGGAAGGCCCGAGCAGTACTTC CASRGTGRPEQYF
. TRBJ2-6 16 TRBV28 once TGTGCCAGCAGTTTATCGGGGGTTACTGGGGCCAACGTCCTGACTTTC CASSLSGVTGANVLTF
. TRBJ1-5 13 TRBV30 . TGTGCCTGGTCCGACGGTGTCAATCAGCCCCAGCATTTT CAWSDGVNQPQHF
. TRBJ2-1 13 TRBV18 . TGTGCCAGCTGCAGCCAGGGCTACAATGAGCAGTTCTTC CASCSQGYNEQFF
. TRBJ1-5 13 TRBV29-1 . TGCAGCGTTGCGGACAGCCTTAATCAGCCCCAGCATTTT CSVADSLNQPQHF
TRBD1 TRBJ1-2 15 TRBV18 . TGTGCCAGCTCACCACCGACAGGGGAGGATGGTGGCTACACCTTC CASSPPTGEDGGYTF
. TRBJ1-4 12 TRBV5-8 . TGTGCCAGCAGCTTCTCAGAGGGAAAACTGTTTTTT CASSFSEGKLFF
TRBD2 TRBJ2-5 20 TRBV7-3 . TGTGCCAGCAGCTTAAAAGGGCTAGCGGGAGGCACCCCCACCCAGGAGACCCAGTACTTC CASSLKGLAGGTPTQETQYF
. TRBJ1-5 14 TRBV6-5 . TGTGCCAGCGGTCGGAGGGCTAGCAATCAGCCCCAGCATTTT CASGRRASNQPQHF
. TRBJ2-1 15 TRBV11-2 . TGTGCCAGCAGCCTCGGGCAGGGGAGGTACAATGAGCAGTTCTTC CASSLGQGRYNEQFF
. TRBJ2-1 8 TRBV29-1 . TGCAGCGTTAGTGAGCAGTTCTTC CSVSEQFF
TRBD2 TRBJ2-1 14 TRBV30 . TGTGCCTACGTGGCTAGCGGCCTATACAATGAGCAGTTCTTC CAYVASGLYNEQFF
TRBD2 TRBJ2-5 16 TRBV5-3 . TGTGCCAGAAGCACTAGCGGGAGTGCTTTTAAGGAGACCCAGTACTTC CARSTSGSAFKETQYF
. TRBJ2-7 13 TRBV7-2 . TGTGCCAGCAGCCGCGAACAGGTGGACGAGCAGTACTTC CASSREQVDEQYF
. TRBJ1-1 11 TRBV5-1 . TGCGCCAGCAGCTTGCAGGGTGAAGCTTTCTTT CASSLQGEAFF
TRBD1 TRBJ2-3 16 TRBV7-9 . TGTGCCAGCAGCCAACAGGGGCCGAGAAGCACAGATACGCAGTATTTT CASSQQGPRSTDTQYF
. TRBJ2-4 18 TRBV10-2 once TGCGCCAGCAGTGAGTCGATTGGGCAGGGATATGACAAAAACATTCAGTACTTC CASSESIGQGYDKNIQYF
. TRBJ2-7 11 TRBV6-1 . TGTGCCAGCAGTGAAAAACGCGAGCAGTACTTC CASSEKREQYF
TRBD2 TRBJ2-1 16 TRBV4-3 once TGCGCCAGCAGCCAAGATTCTAGCGGGGGGTACAATGAGCAGTTCTTC CASSQDSSGGYNEQFF
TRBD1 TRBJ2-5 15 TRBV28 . TGTGCCAGCACCCGAGGGAGTACAGGGGGAGAGACCCAGTACTTC CASTRGSTGGETQYF
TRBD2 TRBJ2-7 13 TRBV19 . TGTGCCAGTAGTTGGACTAGTGGATACGAGCAGTACTTC CASSWTSGYEQYF
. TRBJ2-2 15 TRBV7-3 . TGTGCCAGCACTCTACTTCCTGCGAACACCGGGGAGCTGTTTTTT CASTLLPANTGELFF
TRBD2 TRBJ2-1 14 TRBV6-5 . TGTGCCAGCAGTTACTGGCGGGAGACCGATGAGCAGTTCTTC CASSYWRETDEQFF
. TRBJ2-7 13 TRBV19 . TGTGCCAGTAGTCCTACTAGTCCCTACGAGCAGTACTTC CASSPTSPYEQYF
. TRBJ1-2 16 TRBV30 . TGTGCCTGGAGTGTAGGGGCGTTCCGGGTTAACTATGGCTACACCTTC CAWSVGAFRVNYGYTF
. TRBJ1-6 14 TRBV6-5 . TGTGCCAGCAGCCGGGACTCTGTGGATTCACCCCTCCACTTT CASSRDSVDSPLHF
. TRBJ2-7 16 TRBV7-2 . TGTGCCAGCAGCCCAGTGGGCGGCCGAAGCTCCTACGAGCAGTACTTC CASSPVGGRSSYEQYF
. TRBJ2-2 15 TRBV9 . TGTGCCAGCAGCGCGACAGGCACATTCACCGGGGAGCTGTTTTTT CASSATGTFTGELFF
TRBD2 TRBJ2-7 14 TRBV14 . TGTGCCAGCAGCCACTACGGACTAGCGAAAGAGCAGTACTTC CASSHYGLAKEQYF
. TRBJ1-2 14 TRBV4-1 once TGCGCCAGCAGCCAAGATCCGGCAGGGAGCGGCTACACCTTC CASSQDPAGSGYTF
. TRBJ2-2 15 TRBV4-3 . TGCGCCAGCAGCCAAGCAGGTCCGTACACCGGGGAGCTGTTTTTT CASSQAGPYTGELFF
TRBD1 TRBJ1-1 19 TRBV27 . TGTGCCAGCAGCCCCTCCCCGGGACAGGGAGGGGTATGGAACACTGAAGCTTTCTTT CASSPSPGQGGVWNTEAFF
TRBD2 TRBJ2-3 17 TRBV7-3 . TGTGCCAGCAGCCACGTTCCTAGCGGGAGAGGGAGGGATACGCAGTATTTT CASSHVPSGRGRDTQYF
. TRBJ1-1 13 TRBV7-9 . TGTGCCAGCATCGGGCAGGCCCTGGGTGAAGCTTTCTTT CASIGQALGEAFF
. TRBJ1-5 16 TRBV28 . TGTGCCAGCAGTTCCCCGGGCCCCGGTAGCAATCAGCCCCAGCATTTT CASSSPGPGSNQPQHF
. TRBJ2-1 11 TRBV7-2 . TGTGCCAGCAGCTTAGATCTAGAGCAGTTCTTC CASSLDLEQFF
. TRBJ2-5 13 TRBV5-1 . TGCGCCAGCAGCGGCGTCCTGGGGGAGACCCAGTACTTC CASSGVLGETQYF
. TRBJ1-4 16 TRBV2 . TGTGCCAGCATCCGGGCTAGCTATTCGCCTAATGGAAAACTGTTTTTT CASIRASYSPNGKLFF
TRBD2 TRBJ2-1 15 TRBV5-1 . TGCGCCAGCAGCTTGGAAAGCGGGAAATACAATGAGCAGTTCTTC CASSLESGKYNEQFF
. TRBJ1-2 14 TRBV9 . TGTGCCAGCAGCGTAGACTCGAGGGGGACGGGCTACACCTTC CASSVDSRGTGYTF
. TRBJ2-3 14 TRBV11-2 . TGTGCCAGCAGCTTTAGGCTAGCGTCAGATACGCAGTATTTT CASSFRLASDTQYF
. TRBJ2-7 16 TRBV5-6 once TGTGCCAGCAGCCCAACGCCCGGACCCAACGTCGGGGAGCAGTACTTC CASSPTPGPNVGEQYF
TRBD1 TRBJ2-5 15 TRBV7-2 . TGTGCCAGCAGTCGAGGACAGGGGAATGGAGAGACCCAGTACTTC CASSRGQGNGETQYF
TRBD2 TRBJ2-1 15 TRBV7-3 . TGTGCCAGCAGCTTAGTAAGCGGGAGCGGGAATGAGCAGTTCTTC CASSLVSGSGNEQFF
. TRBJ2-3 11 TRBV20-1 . TGCTGCGTAGACCTCACAGATACGCAGTATTTT CCVDLTDTQYF
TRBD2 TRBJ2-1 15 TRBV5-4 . TGTGCCAGCAGCTTTAGCGGGAGTCTGGCCAATGAGCAGTTCTTC CASSFSGSLANEQFF
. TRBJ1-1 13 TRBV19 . TGTGCCAGTAGTGATGGCCGAGGCACTGAAGCTTTCTTT CASSDGRGTEAFF
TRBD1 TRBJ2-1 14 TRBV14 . TGTGCCAGCAGCCGCGGACAGGTTAGGAATGAGCAGTTCTTC CASSRGQVRNEQFF
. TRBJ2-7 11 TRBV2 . TGTGCCAGCAGGGTGAACTACGAGCAGTACTTC CASRVNYEQYF
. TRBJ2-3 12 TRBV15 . TGTGCCACCAGTCGGAGGGAGGATACGCAGTATTTT CATSRREDTQYF